What follows are 19 T cell receptor beta chains derived from one specimen sequenced in a study of T cells in Graves' hyperthyroidism and ophthalmopathy. Amplified regions were TCR beta CDR3 sequences from RNA transcripts. First-round RT-PCR of the TCR CDR3 relied on the HTBI primer set. TCRdb re-called the multiplex PCR reads with MiXCR, one entry per CDR3 protein. The sample carries about 600,000 distinct CDR3 sequences, 15% to 20% recorded once. Sequencing input: blood. The receptors shown here come from a woman aged 40-49 years with Graves' ophthalmopathy.

This clonotype was counted at least ten times. The CDR3 loop is CSVLAGGWETQYF. Here the CDR3 DNA reads TGCAGCGTATTAGCGGGAGGGTGGGAGACCCAGTACTTC. V is TRBV29-1 and J is TRBJ2-5; 11 bases agree with TRBD2. CDR1 is SQVTM, CDR2 ANQGSEA, per germline. This CDR3 has 13 residues. Trimming removed 6 bases from V and 5 bases from J; junction bases left unmatched: 5.

J is TRBJ1-1 and V is TRBV29-1, with D possibly being TRBD1 (6 bases). The germline V gene encodes CDR1 SQVTM and CDR2 ANQGSEA. This CDR3 contains 14 residues. V gave up 3 bases and J gave up 5 bases, with 16 bases separating them. CDR3 sequence (DNA): TGCAGCGTTGATGTACAGGGAGGTGGTACTGAAGCTTTCTTT. Translation: CSVDVQGGGTEAFF.

At least ten counts were recorded for this clonotype. This rearrangement joins TRBV7-2 to TRBJ1-2, with D perhaps matching TRBD1 (6 bases). The CDR3 has 13 amino acids. V was cut by 5 bases and J by 8 bases, with 15 bases left in between. From germline, CDR1 is SGHTA and CDR2 FQGNSA. This CDR3 reads CASSLVQGWGYTF. The CDR3 DNA sequence: TGTGCCAGCAGCCTCGTACAGGGTTGGGGCTACACCTTC.

This clonotype has only a few counts. This chain uses TRBV19 with TRBJ1-5; D is undetermined. V lost 3 bases, J lost 6 bases, and 12 bases lay in between. Looked up from germline, CDR1 is LNHDA and CDR2 is SQIVND (reference sequence). This CDR3 region has 14 residues. The CDR3 protein is CASSILGPTQPQHF. The CDR3 DNA reads TGTGCCAGTAGTATCTTGGGCCCAACTCAGCCCCAGCATTTT.

This clonotype has just a few counts. The rearrangement joins TRBV11-2 to TRBJ1-3, with D tentatively TRBD1 (6 bases). The germline V and J ends were trimmed by 4 bases and 2 bases, with 15 bases remaining between them. The CDR3 sequence is 16 residues long. Looked up from germline, CDR1 is SGHAT and CDR2 is FQNNGV. For the CDR3, the DNA is TGTGCCAGCAGCTGGACAGCCCAGAGGACTGGAAACACCATATATTTT. Its translation is CASSWTAQRTGNTIYF.

Ten or more counts support this clonotype. This chain uses TRBV2 with TRBJ2-2, with 8 positions matching TRBD1. J was trimmed by 6 bases and V by 7 bases; bases with no gene match: 7. The CDR3 sequence is 14 residues long. Per the germline V gene, CDR1 is SNHLY and CDR2 is FYNNEI. The CDR3 DNA reads as TGTGCCAGCATTGGACAGGGAGGCGCCGGGGAGCTGTTTTTT. It codes for CASIGQGGAGELFF.

The V and J genes are TRBV5-4 and TRBJ1-2; D is possibly TRBD1 (5 bases). This CDR3 comprises 16 residues. Germline assignment: CDR1 SGHNT and CDR2 YYREEE (reference sequence). Trimming stripped 4 bases from V and 0 bases from J, with 16 bases between. CDR3 coding DNA: TGTGCCAGCAGCCGGTGGACGGGACCTACTAACTATGGCTACACCTTC. Translating it yields CASSRWTGPTNYGYTF.

In this sample, this clonotype turned up a few times. V is TRBV29-1 and J is TRBJ2-7; 7 positions match TRBD1. This CDR3 is built from 13 residues. After removal of 4 bases from V and 2 bases from J, the junction contained 5 bases not matched to a gene. The germline CDR1 and CDR2 sequences are SQVTM and ANQGSEA. CDR3: CSVVGTVPYEQYF. CDR3 bases: TGCAGCGTTGTCGGGACAGTTCCCTACGAGCAGTACTTC.

The chain recombines TRBV4-2 with TRBJ2-3; TRBD2 aligns across 11 bases. J gave up 1 base and V 4 bases, and 4 bases lay outside the gene matches. Germline CDR1 reads LGHNA; CDR2 reads YNFKEQ. CDR3 size: 16 residues. Here the CDR3 reads CASSRSTSGGTDTQYF. CDR3 coding DNA: TGTGCCAGCAGCCGTTCGACTAGCGGGGGCACAGATACGCAGTATTTT.

The chain recombines TRBV11-2 with TRBJ2-1; D remains ambiguous. CDR3 length: 15 residues. Trimming took off 5 bases at V and 7 bases at J, with 18 bases between the two ends. CDR1 is SGHAT, CDR2 FQNNGV, per germline. The CDR3 loop reads CASSPYITEVNEQFF. Here the CDR3 DNA reads TGTGCCAGCAGCCCCTATATAACCGAGGTAAATGAGCAGTTCTTC.

J is TRBJ2-1 and V is TRBV6-1; D is ambiguous. V was trimmed by 7 bases and J by 6 bases, leaving 13 bases between them. Germline CDR1 and CDR2: MNHNS and SASEGT. CDR3 size: 13 residues. CDR3 region: CASIGREGNEQFF. CDR3 bases: TGTGCCAGCATCGGAAGGGAAGGCAATGAGCAGTTCTTC.

The table lists this clonotype with many counts. This chain joins TRBV2 and TRBJ2-3, with D possibly being TRBD2 (6 bases). Germline CDR1 is SNHLY and CDR2 is FYNNEI. The V and J ends lost 1 base and 8 bases respectively, with 19 bases between them. This CDR3 is 16 amino acids long. CDR3 sequence (DNA): TGTGCCAGCAGTGAAGGTGGTCTGGAGCGGAGGGCTACGCAGTATTTT. Amino acid sequence: CASSEGGLERRATQYF.

The J gene is TRBJ2-2, the V gene TRBV7-9, with TRBD2 matching over 13 bases. CDR3 size: 16 residues. With 6 bases clipped from V and 4 bases from J, the junction kept 5 bases outside the gene matches. Germline V gene sequence: CDR1 SEHNR, CDR2 FQNEAQ (reference sequence). The CDR3 spells CASSTGTSGTTGELFF. CDR3 sequence (DNA): TGTGCCAGCAGTACCGGGACTAGCGGGACCACCGGGGAGCTGTTTTTT.

The genes are TRBV4-1 and TRBJ1-3, with no clear D. The germline V gene has CDR1 MGHRA and CDR2 YSYEKL. This CDR3 is 15 amino acids long. Trimming took off 1 base at V and 2 bases at J, with 9 bases between the two ends. As DNA, the CDR3 is TGCGCCAGCAGCCAAGGCTCTTCTCCTGGAAACACCATATATTTT. It specifies CASSQGSSPGNTIYF.

The chain carries TRBV5-6 and TRBJ1-1; 8 bases fit TRBD1. The CDR3 is made up of 18 amino acids. Germline V gene lookup returns CDR1 SGHDT and CDR2 YYEEEE. V trimming: 4 bases; J trimming: 0 bases; junction bases outside the gene matches: 14. Here the CDR3 reads CASSTRLSGTGMNTEAFF. The DNA of the CDR3 is TGTGCCAGCAGCACGAGGTTATCTGGGACAGGCATGAACACTGAAGCTTTCTTT.

This chain links TRBV13 with TRBJ1-1; D gene uncertain. V lost 3 bases and J 1 base, leaving 9 bases between the germline ends. Per germline, CDR1 PRHDT and CDR2 FYEKMQ (reference sequence). This CDR3 is built from 14 residues. For the CDR3, the DNA is TGTGCCAGCAGCTTCCCGACGGAGAACACTGAAGCTTTCTTT. Translated, it gives CASSFPTENTEAFF.

This clonotype was detected only a few times. The chain joins TRBV5-1 to TRBJ2-1; no reliable D call. The CDR3 has 12 residues. V dropped 0 bases and J dropped 8 bases, with 6 bases sitting between them. CDR1 and CDR2 (germline): SGHRS, YFSETQ. CDR3 sequence (DNA): TGCGCCAGCAGCTTGGATGGGGATGAGCAGTTCTTC. Its protein is CASSLDGDEQFF.

This clonotype was recorded many times. The chain is built from TRBV30 and TRBJ2-7, with D hard to call. Germline V lookup: CDR1 GTSNPN, CDR2 SVGIG (reference sequence). V shed 3 bases and J shed 2 bases, with 20 bases lying between them. CDR3 length equals 16 residues. The CDR3 DNA sequence: TGTGCCTGGAGGCCACGTGGGGTACTTGTTCCCTACGAGCAGTACTTC. This translates into CAWRPRGVLVPYEQYF.

This clonotype occurred a few times. V usage is TRBV7-9 and J usage is TRBJ2-1, with 12 bases identical to TRBD2. V was clipped by 3 bases and J by 10 bases; unmatched bases: 16. Germline CDR1 is SEHNR and CDR2 is FQNEAQ (reference sequence). CDR3 size: 18 residues. In DNA, the CDR3 is TGTGCCAGCAGCTTGACTAGCGGGAGCCCGTTAAAGACGTTGGAGCAGTTCTTC. This gives the protein CASSLTSGSPLKTLEQFF.